The 6 T cell receptor beta chains in this list originate from one sample, sequenced in a study of CD8+ T cells in alopecia areata. TCR sequencing used cDNA made by reverse transcription of extracted RNA. Repertoires were generated with immunoSEQ multiplex PCR, while TCRdb's copy carries only in-frame clones and drops some. The profile covers approximately 100,000 clones, with nearly 45% appearing a single time and under 0.9% taken by the ten largest. The sample comprised CD4+ T cells sorted from blood. These TCRs come from a human donor with alopecia areata.

This rearrangement joins TRBV20-1 to TRBJ1-2, with D hard to call. Germline V gives CDR1 DFQATT, CDR2 SNEGSKA (reference sequence). This CDR3 contains 11 residues. V was clipped by 5 bases and J by 5 bases, with 9 bases between them. CDR3 in amino acids: CSARLAYGYTF. The CDR3 bases are TGCAGTGCTCGTCTAGCTTATGGCTACACCTTC.

The table lists this clone with a few counts. This chain joins TRBV29-1 and TRBJ2-1, with D uncertain. Germline V lookup: CDR1 SQVTM, CDR2 ANQGSEA. V was trimmed by 3 bases and J by 6 bases, leaving 6 bases between them. The length of the CDR3 is 11 residues. DNA for the CDR3: TGCAGCGTTGATCCGGGCAATGAGCAGTTCTTC. Amino acids: CSVDPGNEQFF.

This clone has more than one count but fewer than ten. This chain links TRBV28 with TRBJ2-5; D unclear. The CDR3 contains 14 residues. Germline V gene data show CDR1 as MDHEN and CDR2 as SYDVKM. V was shortened by 5 bases and J by 4 bases, with 14 bases between the two germline ends. The CDR3 reads CASSVTFFLETQYF. CDR3 nucleotides: TGTGCCAGCAGTGTCACATTTTTTCTAGAGACCCAGTACTTC. The full variable domain, in which reference TRBV28 and TRBJ2-5 provide the parts outside the CDR3, is DVKVTQSSRYLVKRTGEKVFLECVQDMDHENMFWYRQDPGLGLRLIYFSYDVKMKEKGDIPEGYSVSREKKERFSLILESASTNQTSMYLCASSVTFFLETQYFGPGTRLLVL.

By proportion, this clone is medium-sized. V is TRBV28 and J is TRBJ2-1; 8 nucleotides agree with TRBD2. Germline V gene lookup returns CDR1 MDHEN and CDR2 SYDVKM. Trimming removed 11 bases from V and 2 bases from J; junction bases left unmatched: 2. CDR3 length: 12 residues. CDR3 in DNA: TGTGCCTCCGGGGGGGCCTACAATGAGCAGTTCTTC. Translating gives CASGGAYNEQFF.

This clone was detected only a few times. This chain joins TRBV30 and TRBJ2-7, with TRBD1 identical over 12 bases. The CDR3 extends over 14 amino acids. After removal of 3 bases from V and 5 bases from J, the junction contained 5 bases not matched to a gene. From germline, CDR1 is GTSNPN and CDR2 SVGIG (reference sequence). CDR3 sequence reads: CAWSRGQGADEQYF. Written as DNA, the CDR3 is TGTGCCTGGAGCCGGGGACAGGGGGCAGACGAGCAGTACTTC.

About this clone: Other nucleotide sequences in the sample specify the same CDR3. CDR3 sequence reads: CASSDAGGGKLFF. The CDR3 nucleotides read TGTGCCAGCAGTGACGCAGGGGGTGGAAAACTGTTTTTT. The rearrangement joins TRBV2 to TRBJ1-4; 7 bases line up with TRBD1. Germline V gene sequence: CDR1 SNHLY, CDR2 FYNNEI. CDR3 length equals 13 residues. The V and J ends lost 3 bases and 10 bases, in that order; junction bases with no gene match: 5.